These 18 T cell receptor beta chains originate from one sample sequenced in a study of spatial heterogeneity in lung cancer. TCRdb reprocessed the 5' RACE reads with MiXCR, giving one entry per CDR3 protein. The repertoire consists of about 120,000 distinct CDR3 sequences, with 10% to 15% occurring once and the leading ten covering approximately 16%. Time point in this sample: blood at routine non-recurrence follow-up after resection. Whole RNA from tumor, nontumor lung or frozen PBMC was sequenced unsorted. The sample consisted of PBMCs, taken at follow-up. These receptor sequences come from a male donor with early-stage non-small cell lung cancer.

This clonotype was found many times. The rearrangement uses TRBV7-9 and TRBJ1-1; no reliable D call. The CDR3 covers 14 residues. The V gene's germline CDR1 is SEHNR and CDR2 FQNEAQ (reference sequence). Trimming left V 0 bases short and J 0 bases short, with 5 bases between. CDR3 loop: CASSLAGVNTEAFF. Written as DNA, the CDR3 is TGTGCCAGCAGCTTAGCTGGGGTGAACACTGAAGCTTTCTTT.

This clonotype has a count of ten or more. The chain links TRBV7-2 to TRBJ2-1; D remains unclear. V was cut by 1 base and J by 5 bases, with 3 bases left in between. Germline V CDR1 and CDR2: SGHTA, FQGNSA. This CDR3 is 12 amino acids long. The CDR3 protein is CASSLVNNEQFF. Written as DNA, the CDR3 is TGTGCCAGCAGCTTAGTAAACAATGAGCAGTTCTTC.

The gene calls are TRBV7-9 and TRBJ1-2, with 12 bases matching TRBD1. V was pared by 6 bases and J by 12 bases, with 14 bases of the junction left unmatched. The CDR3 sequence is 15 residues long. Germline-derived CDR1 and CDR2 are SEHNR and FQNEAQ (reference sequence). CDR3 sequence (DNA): TGTGCCAGCAGGCCCTCCGGGACAGGGGGCATGAATCACACCTTC. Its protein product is CASRPSGTGGMNHTF.

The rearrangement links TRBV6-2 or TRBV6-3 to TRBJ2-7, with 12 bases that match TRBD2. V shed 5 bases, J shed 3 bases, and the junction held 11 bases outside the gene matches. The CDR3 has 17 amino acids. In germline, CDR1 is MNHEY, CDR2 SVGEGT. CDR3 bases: TGTGCCAGCAGTAAACCCGTGTGGACTAGCGGGGTCTACGAGCAGTACTTC. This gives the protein CASSKPVWTSGVYEQYF.

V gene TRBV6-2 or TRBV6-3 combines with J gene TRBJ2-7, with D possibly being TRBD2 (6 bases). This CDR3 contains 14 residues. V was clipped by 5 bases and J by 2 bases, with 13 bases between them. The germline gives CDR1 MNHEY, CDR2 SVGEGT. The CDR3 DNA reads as TGTGCCAGCAGTAGGAGGGAGATTCCCTACGAGCAGTACTTC. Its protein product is CASSRREIPYEQYF.

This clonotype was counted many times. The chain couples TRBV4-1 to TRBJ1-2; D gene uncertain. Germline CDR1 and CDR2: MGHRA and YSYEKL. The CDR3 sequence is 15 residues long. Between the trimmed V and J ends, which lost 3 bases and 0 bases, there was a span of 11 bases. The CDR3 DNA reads TGCGCCAGCAGCCAGGGTTGGGTGGCTAACTATGGCTACACCTTC. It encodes CASSQGWVANYGYTF.

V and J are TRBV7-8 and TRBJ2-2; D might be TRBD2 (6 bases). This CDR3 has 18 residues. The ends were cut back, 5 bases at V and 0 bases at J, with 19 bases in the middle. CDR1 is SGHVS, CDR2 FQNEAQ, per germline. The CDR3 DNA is TGTGCCAGCAGCCCTACCGACCTTACGGGGGCGAACACCGGGGAGCTGTTTTTT. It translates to CASSPTDLTGANTGELFF.

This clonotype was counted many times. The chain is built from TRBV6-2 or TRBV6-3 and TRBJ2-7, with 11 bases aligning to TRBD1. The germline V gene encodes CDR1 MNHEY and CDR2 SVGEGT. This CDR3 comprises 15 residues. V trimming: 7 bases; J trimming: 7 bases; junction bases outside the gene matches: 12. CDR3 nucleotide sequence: TGTGCCAGCACTGACGGGACAGGGGGACGTAGGGAGCAGTACTTC. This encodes CASTDGTGGRREQYF.

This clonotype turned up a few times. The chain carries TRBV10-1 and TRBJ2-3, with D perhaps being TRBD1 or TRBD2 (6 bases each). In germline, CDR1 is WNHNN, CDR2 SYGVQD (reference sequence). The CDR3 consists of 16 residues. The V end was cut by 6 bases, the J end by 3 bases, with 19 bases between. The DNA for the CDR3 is TGCGCCAGCAGCGAAAAAGGGGGGCCACGAACAGATACGCAGTATTTT. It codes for CASSEKGGPRTDTQYF.

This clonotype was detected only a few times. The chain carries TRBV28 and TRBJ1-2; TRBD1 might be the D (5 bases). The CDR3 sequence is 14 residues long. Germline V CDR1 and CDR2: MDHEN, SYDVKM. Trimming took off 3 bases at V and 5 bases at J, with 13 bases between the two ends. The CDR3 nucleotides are TGTGCCAGCAGTTTGAGGCAGGGAAGGTATGGCTACACCTTC. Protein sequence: CASSLRQGRYGYTF.

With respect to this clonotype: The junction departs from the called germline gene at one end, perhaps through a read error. CDR3 DNA: TGTGCCAGCAGCTTGGACGGCCTGGGCATTCCGTACTTC. It is translated as CASSLDGLGIPYF. The chain is built from TRBV7-3 and TRBJ2-4; no definite D call. The CDR3 totals 13 residues. Germline-derived CDR1 and CDR2 are SGHTA and FQGTGA. The full variable domain, completed using reference TRBV7-3 and TRBJ2-4, is GAGVSQTPSNKVTEKGKYVELRCDPISGHTALYWYRQSLGQGPEFLIYFQGTGAADDSGLPNDRFFAVRPEGSVSTLKIQRTERGDSAVYLCASSLDGLGIPYFGAGTRLSVL.

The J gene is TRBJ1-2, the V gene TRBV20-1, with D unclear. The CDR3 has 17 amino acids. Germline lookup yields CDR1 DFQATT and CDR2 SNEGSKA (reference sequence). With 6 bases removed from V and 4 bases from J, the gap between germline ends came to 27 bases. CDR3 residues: CSAPSARVGIGSYGYTF. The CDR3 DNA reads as TGCAGTGCCCCGTCGGCCCGCGTAGGTATCGGCTCCTATGGCTACACCTTC.

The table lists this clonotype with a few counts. CDR3: CASSDRQGYQPQHF. The CDR3 nucleotides are TGTGCCAGCAGTGACCGGCAGGGGTATCAGCCCCAGCATTTT. V is TRBV2 and J is TRBJ1-5; maybe TRBD1 (6 bases). CDR1 is SNHLY and CDR2 is FYNNEI in the germline V gene. The CDR3 runs to 14 residues. Deletions cut 3 bases from V and 5 bases from J, with 11 bases between.

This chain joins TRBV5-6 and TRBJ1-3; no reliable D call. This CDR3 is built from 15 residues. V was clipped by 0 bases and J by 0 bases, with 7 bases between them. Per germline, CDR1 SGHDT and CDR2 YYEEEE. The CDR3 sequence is CASSLAVSSGNTIYF. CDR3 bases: TGTGCCAGCAGCTTGGCCGTTAGCTCTGGAAACACCATATATTTT.

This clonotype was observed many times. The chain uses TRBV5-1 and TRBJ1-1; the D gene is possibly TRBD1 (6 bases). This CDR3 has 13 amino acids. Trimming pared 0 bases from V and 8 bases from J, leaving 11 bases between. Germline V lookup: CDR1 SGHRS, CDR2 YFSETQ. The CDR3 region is CASSLAQGREAFF. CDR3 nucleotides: TGCGCCAGCAGCTTGGCACAGGGCAGAGAAGCTTTCTTT.

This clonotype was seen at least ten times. The CDR3 loop is CAISYEQYF. In DNA form, the CDR3 reads TGTGCCATTTCCTACGAGCAGTACTTC. This chain joins TRBV9 and TRBJ2-7; no definite D call. The germline V gene encodes CDR1 SGDLS and CDR2 YYNGEE. The V and J ends lost 9 bases and 1 base respectively, with 2 bases between them. The CDR3 is 9 amino acids.

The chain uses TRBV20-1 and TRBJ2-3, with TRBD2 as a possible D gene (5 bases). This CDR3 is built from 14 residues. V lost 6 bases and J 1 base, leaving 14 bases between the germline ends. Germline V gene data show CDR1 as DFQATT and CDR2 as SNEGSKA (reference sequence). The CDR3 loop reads CSAIAQMGTDTQYF. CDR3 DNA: TGCAGTGCGATAGCGCAAATGGGCACAGATACGCAGTATTTT.

The CDR3 nucleotides are TGTGCCAGCTCAGGTCGGACAGTCTCCTACGAGCAGTACTTC. It codes for CASSGRTVSYEQYF. The V and J genes are TRBV18 and TRBJ2-7, with D perhaps matching TRBD1 (6 bases). V was pared by 5 bases and J by 0 bases, with 11 bases between. The CDR3 has 14 residues. Germline CDR1 reads KGHSH; CDR2 reads LQKENI. Full variable domain (missing parts from reference TRBV18 and TRBJ2-7): NAGVMQNPRHLVRRRGQEARLRCSPMKGHSHVYWYRQLPEEGLKFMVYLQKENIIDESGMPKERFSAEFPKEGPSILRIQQVVRGDSAAYFCASSGRTVSYEQYFGPGTRLTVT.